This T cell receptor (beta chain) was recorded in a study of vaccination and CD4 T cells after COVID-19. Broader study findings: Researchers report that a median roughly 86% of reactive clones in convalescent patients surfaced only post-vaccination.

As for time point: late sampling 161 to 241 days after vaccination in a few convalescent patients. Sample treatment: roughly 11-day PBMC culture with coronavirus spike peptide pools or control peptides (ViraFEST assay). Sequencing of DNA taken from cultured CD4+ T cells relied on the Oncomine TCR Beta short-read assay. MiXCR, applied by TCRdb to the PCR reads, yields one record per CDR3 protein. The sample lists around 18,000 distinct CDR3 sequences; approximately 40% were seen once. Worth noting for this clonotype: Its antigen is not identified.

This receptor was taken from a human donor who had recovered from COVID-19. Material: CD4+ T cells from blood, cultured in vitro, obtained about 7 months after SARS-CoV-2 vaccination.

CDR3 loop: CASSEKGRREQYF. DNA of the CDR3: TGTGCCAGCAGTGAAAAGGGTCGGCGGGAGCAGTACTTC. The chain uses TRBV2 and TRBJ2-7; D ambiguous. From germline, CDR1 is SNHLY and CDR2 FYNNEI. The germline V and J ends were trimmed by 2 bases and 7 bases, with 12 bases remaining between them. The CDR3 has 13 amino acids.